This T cell receptor beta chain is drawn from a study of T cells in women clearing cervical HPV infection. As for the study in general: Control women cleared a single incident HPV16 infection within 12 months. Case blood drawn at lesion detection; control blood after infection cleared. HLA type could not be excluded as a confounder.

Worth noting for this clone: The read terminates 3 residues ahead of where the CDR3 ends, so the germline J gene completes it.

The junction had 13 bases not matched to a gene; V was cut back by 5 bases and J by 1 base. Germline V CDR1 and CDR2: LNHDA, SQIVND (reference sequence). The CDR3 totals 19 residues. Data came from immunoSEQ multiplex PCR; TCRdb stores just in-frame clones and leaves some out. The sample has roughly 22,000 clones. Sequencing input: blood buffy coat. The genes are TRBV19 and TRBJ1-5, with 11 bases identical to TRBD1. The receptor's source is a woman between 18 and 69 years old with a cervical HPV16 infection that either progressed to CIN3+ or cleared (not recorded which). The DNA read from the CDR3 is TGTGCCAGTAGTCCCCTCCGAGGACAGGGGGCCATCAGCAATCAGCCC. Translated, it gives CASSPLRGQGAISNQP. The entire CDR3 protein reads CASSPLRGQGAISNQPQHF.